This record looks at one TCR beta chain sequence and its context. Its antigen is unidentified. Data came from immunoSEQ multiplex PCR; TCRdb stores just in-frame clones and leaves some out. The sample has hundreds of thousands of clones; under 95% are singletons. This CDR3 is 15 amino acids long. With V trimmed by 5 bases and J by 2 bases, 8 bases remained unmatched. Germline CDR1 SGHTA, CDR2 FQGNSA. The sample originates from a study of T cell responses to AZD1222 COVID-19 vaccine. Study-level results: Elevations in Spike-specific TCR breadth and depth followed administration of two AZD1222 doses. Regions left unmutated in variants are reportedly the target of nearly half of spike-specific TCRs.

The chain uses TRBV7-2 and TRBJ1-1; 7 nucleotides match TRBD1. The TCR was taken from an adult in good health. The input for sequencing was peripheral blood, taken on day 0 of MenACWY control vaccination. The CDR3 nucleotides read TGTGCCAGCAGCACCGATCGACAGGGAAACACTGAAGCTTTCTTT. This gives the protein CASSTDRQGNTEAFF.